The rows below give T cell receptor beta chains drawn from one sample of a study of blood T cell repertoires in COVID-19. Profiling relied on immunoSEQ multiplex PCR, and the TCRdb table lists in-frame clones only, not all of them. Of some 170,000 clones listed, approximately 86% are singletons. Sequences were obtained from peripheral blood. The source of these receptors is a woman aged 55-69 years who had recovered from COVID-19. Both conserved end residues are part of each CDR3. A D gene is named only where the DNA matches it firmly. Where a row states a size, it is once, few, many or the class of an expanded clone; other rows omit it.

clone_size | j_call | d_call | v_call | cdr3_aa | cdr3_nt
. | TRBJ2-1 | . | TRBV6-6 | CASRDWQSSYNEQFF | TGTGCCAGCAGGGACTGGCAGAGCTCCTACAATGAGCAGTTCTTC
. | TRBJ2-2 | . | TRBV9 | CASTQRGTSDTGELFF | TGTGCCAGCACCCAGAGAGGCACGTCCGACACCGGGGAGCTGTTTTTT
. | TRBJ1-5 | TRBD1 | TRBV30 | CAWSVGTGEIPQHF | TGTGCCTGGAGTGTGGGAACAGGGGAAATCCCCCAGCATTTT
. | TRBJ2-4 | TRBD2 | TRBV2 | CASPKASGVLAKNIQYF | TGTGCCAGTCCGAAGGCTAGCGGGGTTCTAGCCAAAAACATTCAGTACTTC
. | TRBJ2-7 | . | TRBV6-5 | CASSYSIRDYHEQYF | TGTGCCAGCAGTTACTCGATCCGCGATTACCACGAGCAGTACTTC
once | TRBJ2-1 | TRBD1 | TRBV7-9 | CASSTDRVGVYEQFF | TGTGCCAGCAGCACAGACAGGGTTGGTGTGTATGAGCAGTTCTTC
. | TRBJ2-5 | TRBD1 | TRBV7-3 | CASSPKRSQGQETQYF | TGTGCCAGCAGCCCGAAAAGGTCACAGGGGCAAGAGACCCAGTACTTC
. | TRBJ1-1 | . | TRBV6-1 | CASSEPGNTEAFF | TGTGCCAGCAGTGAACCAGGTAACACTGAAGCTTTCTTT
. | TRBJ1-6 | . | TRBV7-9 | CASSRERSSYNSPLHF | TGTGCCAGCAGCCGGGAGAGGAGCTCCTATAATTCACCCCTCCACTTT
. | TRBJ2-3 | TRBD2 | TRBV4-1 | CASSPGTSGPQGDTQYF | TGCGCCAGCAGCCCAGGGACTAGCGGTCCCCAGGGAGATACGCAGTATTTT
. | TRBJ2-7 | TRBD1 | TRBV9 | CASSTGQGDYEQYF | TGTGCCAGCAGCACGGGACAGGGGGACTACGAGCAGTACTTC
few | TRBJ1-2 | TRBD1 | TRBV5-1 | CASSLEGQGVRGYTF | TGCGCCAGCAGCTTGGAGGGACAGGGGGTACGCGGCTACACCTTC
. | TRBJ1-5 | . | TRBV6-4 | CASSEGGLQLTQHF | TGTGCCAGCAGTGAGGGGGGATTACAATTGACCCAGCATTTT
. | TRBJ2-5 | TRBD2 | TRBV5-1 | CASSWTGLGGQETQYF | TGCGCCAGCAGCTGGACCGGACTAGGCGGACAAGAGACCCAGTACTTC
once | TRBJ1-1 | . | TRBV14 | CASSHAGRRAFF | TGTGCCAGCAGCCACGCGGGCAGACGAGCTTTCTTT
. | TRBJ2-5 | . | TRBV4-2 | CASSQGGLGTQYF | TGTGCCAGCAGCCAAGGCGGACTGGGGACCCAGTACTTC